The 12 T cell receptor beta chains below were found in one sample sequenced in a study of cytomegalovirus exposure and HLA in healthy donors. 60 Vbeta and 13 Jbeta primers were used in PCR. Sequencing was performed with immunoSEQ multiplex PCR; in TCRdb, only in-frame clones are kept and a portion is missing. This sample contains roughly 84,000 clones. Sequencing used PBMCs. The receptors originated from a man aged 45-65 years in good health and CMV-seronegative.

The chain carries TRBV21-1 and TRBJ2-7; the DNA was not used to check the table's D call, TRBD1. TRBV21-1 is a recognized pseudogene. This CDR3 is built from 13 residues. The CDR3, as DNA: TGTGCCAGCCTAAGACAGGTGGCTTACGAGCAGTACTTC. Translated, it gives CASLRQVAYEQYF.

The chain joins TRBV27 to TRBJ1-5; D is perhaps TRBD1 (6 bases). Germline V CDR1 and CDR2: MNHEY, SMNVEV (reference sequence). The length of the CDR3 is 14 residues. V dropped 4 bases and J dropped 4 bases, with 11 bases sitting between them. In DNA form, the CDR3 reads TGTGCCAGCAGTTCGGGGACAAGGAATCAGCCCCAGCATTTT. This codes for CASSSGTRNQPQHF.

The chain carries TRBV7-9 and TRBJ1-5; D is undetermined. CDR3 length: 15 amino acids. Trimming removed 4 bases at V and 0 bases at J, with 10 bases between. Per the germline V gene, CDR1 is SEHNR and CDR2 is FQNEAQ (reference sequence). Here the CDR3 DNA reads TGTGCCAGCAGCTACCTTGGGAGTAGCAATCAGCCCCAGCATTTT. As protein: CASSYLGSSNQPQHF.

V and J are TRBV5-5 and TRBJ2-2, with unresolved D. The length of the CDR3 is 14 residues. From germline, CDR1 is SGHKS and CDR2 YYEKEE (reference sequence). Trimming took 0 bases from V and 3 from J, leaving 6 bases between them. The CDR3 DNA is TGTGCCAGCAGCTTGGGGCAGGACACCGGGGAGCTGTTTTTT. Encoded protein: CASSLGQDTGELFF. The complete variable domain, with remaining parts taken from reference TRBV5-5 and TRBJ2-2, reads DAGVTQSPTHLIKTRGQQVTLRCSPISGHKSVSWYQQVLGQGPQFIFQYYEKEERGRGNFPDRFSARQFPNYSSELNVNALLLGDSALYLCASSLGQDTGELFFGEGSRLTVL.

The V and J genes are TRBV5-1 and TRBJ1-1; 11 bases map to TRBD1. The CDR3 has 15 residues. The J segment lost 0 bases and the V segment lost 5 bases, leaving 3 bases of the junction unmatched. Germline V gives CDR1 SGHRS, CDR2 YFSETQ. The CDR3 protein is CASSWTGGMNTEAFF. The DNA for the CDR3 is TGCGCCAGCAGTTGGACAGGGGGCATGAACACTGAAGCTTTCTTT.

The V and J genes are TRBV9 and TRBJ2-1, with 7 bases that match TRBD2. Germline V gene sequence: CDR1 SGDLS, CDR2 YYNGEE. The CDR3 is made up of 15 amino acids. With V trimmed by 4 bases and J by 8 bases, 12 bases remained unmatched. Written as DNA, the CDR3 is TGTGCCAGCAGCCTTCGACTAGCAACGTCCCATGAGCAGTTCTTC. This encodes CASSLRLATSHEQFF.

The chain couples TRBV5-4 to TRBJ2-3, with 7 positions matching TRBD2. Germline-derived CDR1 and CDR2 are SGHNT and YYREEE (reference sequence). The trim removed 5 bases at V and 4 bases at J, leaving 16 bases unmatched. The length of the CDR3 is 17 residues. The CDR3 reads CASRITRTSYGADTQYF. The DNA for the CDR3 is TGTGCCAGCAGGATTACAAGGACTAGTTATGGGGCAGATACGCAGTATTTT.

V usage is TRBV4-3 and J usage is TRBJ1-3; D may be TRBD1 (6 bases). The germline gives CDR1 LGHNA, CDR2 YSLEER. Trimming removed 3 bases from V and 0 bases from J, with 15 bases in between. This CDR3 contains 17 residues. The CDR3 is CASSQGAGTHSGNTIYF. The CDR3 coding sequence is TGCGCCAGCAGCCAGGGCGCCGGGACACACTCTGGAAACACCATATATTTT.

The V call is TRBV5-1, the J call TRBJ2-5, with D hard to call. The J call may not be correct, given that the DNA end is closer to TRBJ2-7. This CDR3 has 12 amino acids. Germline-derived CDR1 and CDR2 are SGHRS and YFSETQ. CDR3 nucleotide sequence: TGCGCCAGCAGCTTGGCCAACTACGAGCAGTACTTC. Encoded protein: CASSLANYEQYF.

CDR3 loop: CASSAEGALNAFF. As DNA, the CDR3 is TGTGCCAGCAGCGCCGAAGGAGCACTGAACGCTTTCTTT. V gene TRBV9 combines with J gene TRBJ1-1; D not certain. The CDR3 runs 13 residues. In germline, CDR1 is SGDLS, CDR2 YYNGEE. Between the trimmed V and J ends, which lost 3 bases and 11 bases, there was a span of 17 bases. Supplemented by reference TRBV9 and TRBJ1-1, the full variable domain reads DSGVTQTPKHLITATGQRVTLRCSPRSGDLSVYWYQQSLDQGLQFLIQYYNGEERAKGNILERFSAQQFPDLHSELNLSSLELGDSALYFCASSAEGALNAFFGQGTRLTVV.

The rearrangement uses TRBV11-2 and TRBJ1-4, with 7 positions matching TRBD1. Germline loops: CDR1 SGHAT, CDR2 FQNNGV. V shed 5 bases, J shed 3 bases, and the junction held 3 bases outside the gene matches. CDR3 size: 14 residues. In DNA, the CDR3 is TGTGCCAGCAGCCGCGGGACAGCTAATGAAAAACTGTTTTTT. Its protein is CASSRGTANEKLFF.

The rearrangement uses TRBV28 and TRBJ1-5; the D is unclear. Trimming left V 4 bases short and J 5 bases short, with 15 bases between. Germline CDR1 reads MDHEN; CDR2 reads SYDVKM. The CDR3 loop spans 15 amino acids. CDR3 sequence reads: CASSSGESGYQPQHF. In DNA form, the CDR3 reads TGTGCCAGCAGTTCCGGGGAGAGTGGATATCAGCCCCAGCATTTT.